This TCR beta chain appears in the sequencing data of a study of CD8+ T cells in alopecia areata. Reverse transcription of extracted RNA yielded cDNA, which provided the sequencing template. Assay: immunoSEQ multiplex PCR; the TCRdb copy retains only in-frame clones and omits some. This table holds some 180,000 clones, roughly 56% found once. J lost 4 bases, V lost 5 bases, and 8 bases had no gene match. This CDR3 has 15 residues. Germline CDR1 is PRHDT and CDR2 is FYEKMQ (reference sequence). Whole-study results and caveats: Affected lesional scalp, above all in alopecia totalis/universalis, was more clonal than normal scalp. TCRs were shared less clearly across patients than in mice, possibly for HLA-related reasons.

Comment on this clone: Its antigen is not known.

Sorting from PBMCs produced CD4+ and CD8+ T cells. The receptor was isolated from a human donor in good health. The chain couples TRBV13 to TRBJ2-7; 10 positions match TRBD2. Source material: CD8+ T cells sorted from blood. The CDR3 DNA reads TGTGCCAGCAGCCCTGCGGGACTAGCGAGTTACGAGCAGTACTTC. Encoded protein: CASSPAGLASYEQYF.